The text below deals with one T cell receptor (beta chain). The data stem from a study of a mutant IDH1 vaccine in newly diagnosed glioma. For the study at large: Averaging roughly 40 years of age, treated patients were 62.5% male and approximately 38% female. Antecedent treatment encompassed radiotherapy, temozolomide, or their combination; the majority received both.

Method: immunoSEQ multiplex PCR; TCRdb's copy keeps in-frame clones and lacks some. The sample lists about 88,000 clones; around 80% were seen once. The time point was: baseline, week 1 (first vaccination visit). Specified treatment: pre-vaccination baseline after standard-of-care therapy. Diagnosis in the donors showed new WHO grade 3 or 4 astrocytomas that were IDH1-mutant and ATRX-lost. The sample was PBMCs, taken from a glioma patient treated with radiotherapy, temozolomide or both. This TCR derives from a man aged 35-49 years with glioma. Some clones in this sample may be carry-over from other donors' samples.

The CDR3 region is CASSEVLSIGNQPQHF. The CDR3 bases are TGTGCCAGCAGTGAAGTATTAAGCATCGGCAATCAGCCCCAGCATTTT. The rearrangement links TRBV6-1 to TRBJ1-5, with D uncertain. The germline V gene has CDR1 MNHNS and CDR2 SASEGT. This CDR3 comprises 16 residues. V lost 1 base, J lost 2 bases, and 12 bases lay in between.